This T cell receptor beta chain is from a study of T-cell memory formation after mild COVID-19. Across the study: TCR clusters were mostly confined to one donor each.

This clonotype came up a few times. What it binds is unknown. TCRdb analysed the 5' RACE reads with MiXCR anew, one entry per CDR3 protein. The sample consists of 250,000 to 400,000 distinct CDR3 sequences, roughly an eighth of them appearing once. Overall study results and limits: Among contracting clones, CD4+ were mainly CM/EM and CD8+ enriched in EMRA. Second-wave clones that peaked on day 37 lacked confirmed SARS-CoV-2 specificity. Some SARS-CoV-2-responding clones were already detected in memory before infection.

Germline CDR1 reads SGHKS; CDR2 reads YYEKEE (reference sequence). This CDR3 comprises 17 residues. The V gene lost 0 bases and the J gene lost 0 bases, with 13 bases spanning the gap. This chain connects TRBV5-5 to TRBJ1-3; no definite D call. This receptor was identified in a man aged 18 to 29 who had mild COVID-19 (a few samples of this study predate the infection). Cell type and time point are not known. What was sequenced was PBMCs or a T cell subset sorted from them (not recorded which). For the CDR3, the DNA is TGTGCCAGCAGCTTGGATTACCTCCAGAGCTCTGGAAACACCATATATTTT. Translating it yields CASSLDYLQSSGNTIYF.